This record looks at one T cell receptor beta chain sequence and its context. Data came from immunoSEQ multiplex PCR; TCRdb stores just in-frame clones and leaves some out. This table has about 240,000 clones, roughly 86% appearing once. The data belong to a study of blood T cell repertoires in COVID-19. Across the whole study: The United States, Italy and Spain provided the acute and convalescent COVID-19 samples.

Study members were between roughly 18 and 100 years old and lived in around 24 US regions. The CDR3 has 15 residues. The ends lost 4 bases at V and 3 bases at J; junction bases unmatched: 7. In germline, CDR1 is SQVTM, CDR2 ANQGSEA. This sequence joins TRBV29-1 and TRBJ2-5; 11 nucleotides agree with TRBD2. This receptor was taken from a woman in her thirties or forties with acute COVID-19. Sequencing used PBMCs or T cells enriched from blood (not recorded which). The CDR3 spells CSVALLAGGKETQYF. CDR3 in DNA: TGCAGCGTTGCTCTCCTAGCGGGAGGAAAAGAGACCCAGTACTTC.